The 11 T cell receptor beta chains in this list originate from one sample, sequenced in a study of cytomegalovirus exposure and HLA in healthy donors (dated by TCRdb to 2015 to 2018). Libraries were prepared through the immunoSEQ multiplex PCR assay. A mixture of 60 forward primers for TCR Vbeta segments and 13 reverse primers for TCR Jbeta segments was used in the multiplex PCR. What TCRdb holds here is the immuneACCESS table cut down to in-frame rearrangements. Part of the clones is not present; checked against another copy, under half of the missing clones reflect an unresolved V gene, and the others are unexplained. The sample's records list approximately 120,000 clones. The ten largest clones take up roughly 1% of the sample. Sample: PBMCs. The receptors here all came from a man aged 18 to 29 in good health and CMV-seronegative.

The chain links TRBV6-1 to TRBJ2-2; maybe TRBD2 (6 bases). CDR3 length equals 14 residues. Germline V gene data show CDR1 as MNHNS and CDR2 as SASEGT. The germline V and J ends were trimmed by 7 bases and 2 bases, with 11 bases remaining between them. CDR3 nucleotide sequence: TGTGCCAGCATCGGGGGAACAAACACCGGGGAGCTGTTTTTT. Translation: CASIGGTNTGELFF.

The chain combines TRBV4-1 with TRBJ2-7, with TRBD2 matching 10 bases. Trimming cost V 3 bases and J 3 bases; bases outside gene matches: 8. Germline CDR1 MGHRA, CDR2 YSYEKL. This CDR3 is 16 amino acids long. The CDR3 sequence is CASSQATSGARYEQYF. In DNA, the CDR3 is TGCGCCAGCAGCCAGGCTACTAGCGGGGCCCGCTACGAGCAGTACTTC.

The rearrangement links TRBV14 to TRBJ2-5, with 9 bases that match TRBD2. Germline V CDR1 and CDR2: SGHDN, FVKESK. The CDR3 extends over 15 amino acids. V lost 4 bases to trimming and J lost 5 bases; unmatched junction nucleotides: 8. The chain's CDR3 is CASSPSTSGRETQYF. The CDR3 nucleotides read TGTGCCAGCAGCCCGAGCACTAGCGGGCGTGAGACCCAGTACTTC.

This sequence joins TRBV5-1 and TRBJ2-3, with 11 bases lining up with TRBD2. Losses at the gene ends were 4 bases for V and 6 bases for J; bases not matched to a gene: 7. Germline V gene sequence: CDR1 SGHRS, CDR2 YFSETQ. CDR3 length equals 15 residues. In DNA, the CDR3 is TGCGCCAGCAGCCTTAGCGGGAGGGCCTTTGATACGCAGTATTTT. As protein: CASSLSGRAFDTQYF. The full variable domain, rest sourced from reference TRBV5-1 and TRBJ2-3, is KAGVTQTPRYLIKTRGQQVTLSCSPISGHRSVSWYQQTPGQGLQFLFEYFSETQRNKGNFPGRFSGRQFSNSRSEMNVSTLELGDSALYLCASSLSGRAFDTQYFGPGTRLTVL.

The chain recombines TRBV5-1 with TRBJ2-7; 8 nucleotides agree with TRBD1. This CDR3 is 13 amino acids long. Trimming removed 4 bases from V and 6 bases from J; junction bases left unmatched: 6. Germline lookup yields CDR1 SGHRS and CDR2 YFSETQ. The CDR3 is CASSPAGGAEQYF. DNA for the CDR3: TGCGCCAGCAGCCCCGCAGGGGGCGCCGAGCAGTACTTC.

The gene calls are TRBV9 and TRBJ2-1; tentatively, D is TRBD1 (6 bases). V lost 0 bases and J 8 bases, leaving 18 bases between the germline ends. The CDR3 covers 16 residues. Germline V gene sequence: CDR1 SGDLS, CDR2 YYNGEE. CDR3 sequence: CASSVVGGQTGDEQFF. CDR3 nucleotide sequence: TGTGCCAGCAGCGTAGTAGGTGGACAGACGGGCGATGAGCAGTTCTTC.

The chain couples TRBV5-1 to TRBJ2-3; D gene unclear. The CDR3 covers 14 residues. V lost 3 bases and J 0 bases, leaving 8 bases between the germline ends. Germline V gives CDR1 SGHRS, CDR2 YFSETQ. As DNA, the CDR3 is TGCGCCAGCAGCTCTAGACTGAGCACAGATACGCAGTATTTT. Translating it yields CASSSRLSTDTQYF.

The chain employs TRBV15 and TRBJ1-5; TRBD1 agrees at 9 bases. The CDR3 sequence is 14 residues long. Germline V CDR1 and CDR2: LNHNV, YYDKDF (reference sequence). J gave up 4 bases and V 7 bases, and 5 bases lay outside the gene matches. The CDR3 loop is CATTPGTGNQPQHF. The DNA for the CDR3 is TGTGCCACCACCCCCGGGACAGGGAATCAGCCCCAGCATTTT.

V and J are TRBV5-8 and TRBJ2-5; D is unclear. The CDR3 extends over 13 amino acids. CDR1 SGHTS and CDR2 YDEGEE come from the germline V gene. V was clipped by 0 bases and J by 3 bases, with 6 bases between them. Here the CDR3 DNA reads TGTGCCAGCAGCTTGGATGCGGAAGAGACCCAGTACTTC. Amino acid sequence: CASSLDAEETQYF.

The rearrangement uses TRBV29-1 and TRBJ1-1, with a weak D call TRBD1 (6 bases). Trimming left V 8 bases short and J 0 bases short, with 19 bases between. The V gene's germline CDR1 is SQVTM and CDR2 ANQGSEA. This CDR3 has 15 amino acids. CDR3: CSSTGGWGMNTEAFF. The CDR3 bases are TGCAGCTCCACGGGGGGCTGGGGTATGAACACTGAAGCTTTCTTT.

V usage is TRBV9 and J usage is TRBJ1-5, with TRBD1 as a possible D gene (6 bases). The germline V and J ends were trimmed by 0 bases and 3 bases, with 13 bases remaining between them. Germline V lookup: CDR1 SGDLS, CDR2 YYNGEE. The length of the CDR3 is 16 residues. The CDR3 spells CASSVAAGADNQPQHF. CDR3 coding DNA: TGTGCCAGCAGCGTAGCGGCGGGGGCGGACAATCAGCCCCAGCATTTT.